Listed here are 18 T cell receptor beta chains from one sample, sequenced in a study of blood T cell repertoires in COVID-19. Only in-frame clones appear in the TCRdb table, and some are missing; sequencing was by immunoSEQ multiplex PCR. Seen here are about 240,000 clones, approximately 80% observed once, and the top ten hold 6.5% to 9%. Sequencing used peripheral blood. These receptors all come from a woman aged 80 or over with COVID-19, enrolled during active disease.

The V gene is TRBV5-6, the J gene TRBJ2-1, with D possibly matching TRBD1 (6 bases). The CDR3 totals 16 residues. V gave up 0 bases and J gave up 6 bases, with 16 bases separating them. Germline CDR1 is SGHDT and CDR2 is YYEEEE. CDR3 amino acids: CASSLGGGRLTNEQFF. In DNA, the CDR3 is TGTGCCAGCAGCTTGGGAGGGGGTAGATTGACCAATGAGCAGTTCTTC. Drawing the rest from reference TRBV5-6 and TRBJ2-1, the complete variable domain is DAGVTQSPTHLIKTRGQQVTLRCSPKSGHDTVSWYQQALGQGPQFIFQYYEEEERQRGNFPDRFSGHQFPNYSSELNVNALLLGDSALYLCASSLGGGRLTNEQFFGPGTRLTVL.

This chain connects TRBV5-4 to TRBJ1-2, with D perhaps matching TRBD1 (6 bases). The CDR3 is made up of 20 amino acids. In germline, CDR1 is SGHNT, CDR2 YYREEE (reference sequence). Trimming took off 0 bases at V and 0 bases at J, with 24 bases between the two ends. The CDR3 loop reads CASSLGRGGREVGANYGYTF. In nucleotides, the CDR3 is TGTGCCAGCAGCTTGGGGCGGGGGGGCCGAGAGGTCGGGGCTAACTATGGCTACACCTTC.

This CDR3 is CASSPQGPNYGYTF. CDR3 DNA: TGTGCCAGTAGCCCACAGGGGCCAAACTATGGCTACACCTTC. The rearrangement links TRBV19 to TRBJ1-2, with 7 bases that match TRBD1. Per germline, CDR1 LNHDA and CDR2 SQIVND (reference sequence). This CDR3 has 14 amino acids. The J segment lost 2 bases and the V segment lost 6 bases, leaving 6 bases of the junction unmatched.

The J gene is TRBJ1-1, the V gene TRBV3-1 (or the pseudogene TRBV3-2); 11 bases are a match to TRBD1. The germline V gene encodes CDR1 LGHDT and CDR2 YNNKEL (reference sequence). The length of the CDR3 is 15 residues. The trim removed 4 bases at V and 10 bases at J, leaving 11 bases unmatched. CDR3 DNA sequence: TGTGCCAGCAGCCCGGACAGGGGGCGCGGGTATGGAGCTTTCTTT. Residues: CASSPDRGRGYGAFF.

The CDR3 DNA reads as TGTGCCAGCTCAACCGGGACAGCATACAATGAGCAGTTCTTC. Amino acid sequence: CASSTGTAYNEQFF. The chain recombines TRBV18 with TRBJ2-1, with 7 bases aligning to TRBD1. The V and J ends lost 5 bases and 4 bases, in that order; junction bases with no gene match: 5. The CDR3 covers 14 residues. Per the germline V gene, CDR1 is KGHSH and CDR2 is LQKENI.

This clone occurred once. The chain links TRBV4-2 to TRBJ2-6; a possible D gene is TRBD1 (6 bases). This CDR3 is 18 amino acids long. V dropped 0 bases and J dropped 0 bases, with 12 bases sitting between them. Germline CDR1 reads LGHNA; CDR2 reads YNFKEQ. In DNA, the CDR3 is TGTGCCAGCAGCCAAGATAGGACAGTCGCCTCTGGGGCCAACGTCCTGACTTTC. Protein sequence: CASSQDRTVASGANVLTF.

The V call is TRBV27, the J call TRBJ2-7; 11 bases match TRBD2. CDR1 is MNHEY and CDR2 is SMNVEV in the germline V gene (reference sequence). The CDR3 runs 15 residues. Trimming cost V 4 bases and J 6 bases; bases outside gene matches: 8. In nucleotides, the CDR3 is TGTGCCAGCAGTTCCTTAGCGGGAGGGCCCGGCGAGCAGTACTTC. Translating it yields CASSSLAGGPGEQYF.

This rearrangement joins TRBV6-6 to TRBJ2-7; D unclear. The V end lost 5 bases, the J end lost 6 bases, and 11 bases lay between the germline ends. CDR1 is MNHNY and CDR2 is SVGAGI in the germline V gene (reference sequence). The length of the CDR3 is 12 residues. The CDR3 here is CASSMQVGEQYF. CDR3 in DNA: TGTGCCAGCAGTATGCAGGTCGGCGAGCAGTACTTC.

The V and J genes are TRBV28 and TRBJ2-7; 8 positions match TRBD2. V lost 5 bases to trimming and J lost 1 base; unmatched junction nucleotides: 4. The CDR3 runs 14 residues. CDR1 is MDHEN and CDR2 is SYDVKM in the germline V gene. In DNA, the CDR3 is TGTGCCAGCAGTGTGACTAGCGTTTCCTACGAGCAGTACTTC. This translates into CASSVTSVSYEQYF. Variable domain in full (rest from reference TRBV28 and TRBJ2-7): DVKVTQSSRYLVKRTGEKVFLECVQDMDHENMFWYRQDPGLGLRLIYFSYDVKMKEKGDIPEGYSVSREKKERFSLILESASTNQTSMYLCASSVTSVSYEQYFGPGTRLTVT.

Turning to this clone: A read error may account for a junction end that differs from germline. CDR3 residues: CAISGTSGGYSEQFF. CDR3 coding DNA: TGTGCCATCAGTGGGACTAGCGGGGGGTACAGTGAGCAGTTCTTC. The chain is built from TRBV10-3 and TRBJ2-1; 14 nucleotides agree with TRBD2. The CDR3 is 15 residues long. The V gene's germline CDR1 is ENHRY and CDR2 SYGVKD.

This chain's CDR3 is CASRGQGRVTYEQYF. As DNA, the CDR3 is TGTGCCAGCCGTGGACAGGGGAGGGTCACTTACGAGCAGTACTTC. This chain joins TRBV2 and TRBJ2-7; TRBD1 aligns across 9 bases. The CDR3 is made up of 15 amino acids. V lost 8 bases to trimming and J lost 4 bases; unmatched junction nucleotides: 12. Germline assignment: CDR1 SNHLY and CDR2 FYNNEI.

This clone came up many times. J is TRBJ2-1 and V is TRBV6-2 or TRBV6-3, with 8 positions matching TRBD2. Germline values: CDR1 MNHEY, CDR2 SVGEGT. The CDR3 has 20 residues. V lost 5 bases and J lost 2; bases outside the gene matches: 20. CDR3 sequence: CASSVLSGSSIIAPYNEQFF. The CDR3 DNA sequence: TGTGCCAGCAGTGTCTTAAGCGGGAGCTCCATCATAGCACCCTACAATGAGCAGTTCTTC.

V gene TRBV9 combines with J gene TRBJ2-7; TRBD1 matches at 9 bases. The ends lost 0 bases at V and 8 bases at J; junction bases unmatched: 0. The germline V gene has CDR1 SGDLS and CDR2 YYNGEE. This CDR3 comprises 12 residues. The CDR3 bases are TGTGCCAGCAGCGTAGACAGGGGGCAGCAGTACTTC. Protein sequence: CASSVDRGQQYF.

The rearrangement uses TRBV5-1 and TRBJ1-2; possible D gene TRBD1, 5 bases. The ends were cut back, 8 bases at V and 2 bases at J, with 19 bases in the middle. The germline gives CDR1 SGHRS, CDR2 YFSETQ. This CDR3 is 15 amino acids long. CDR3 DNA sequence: TGCGCCAGTCGGGGGGGTGAGGCCCTCAACTATGGCTACACCTTC. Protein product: CASRGGEALNYGYTF.

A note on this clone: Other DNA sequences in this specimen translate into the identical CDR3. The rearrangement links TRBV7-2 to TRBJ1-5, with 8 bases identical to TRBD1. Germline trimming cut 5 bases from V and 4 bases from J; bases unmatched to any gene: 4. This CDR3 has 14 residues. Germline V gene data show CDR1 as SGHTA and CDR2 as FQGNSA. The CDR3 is CASSIQGGNQPQHF. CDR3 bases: TGTGCCAGCAGCATACAGGGGGGAAATCAGCCCCAGCATTTT. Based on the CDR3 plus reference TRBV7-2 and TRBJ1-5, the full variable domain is GAGVSQSPSNKVTEKGKDVELRCDPISGHTALYWYRQSLGQGLEFLIYFQGNSAPDKSGLPSDRFSAERTGGSVSTLTIQRTQQEDSAVYLCASSIQGGNQPQHFGDGTRLSIL.

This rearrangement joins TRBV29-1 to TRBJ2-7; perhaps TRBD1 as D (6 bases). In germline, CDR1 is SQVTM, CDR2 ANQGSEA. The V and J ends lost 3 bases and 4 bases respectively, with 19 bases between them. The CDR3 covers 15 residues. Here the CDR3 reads CSVDDGTLGAYEQYF. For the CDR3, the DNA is TGCAGCGTTGATGACGGGACATTGGGGGCTTACGAGCAGTACTTC.

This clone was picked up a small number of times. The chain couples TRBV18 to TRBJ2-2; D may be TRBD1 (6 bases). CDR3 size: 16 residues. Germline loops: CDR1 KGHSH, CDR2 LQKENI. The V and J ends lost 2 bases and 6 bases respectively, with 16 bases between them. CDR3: CASSPTRGSSAGELFF. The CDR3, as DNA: TGTGCCAGCTCACCAACTAGGGGGAGTTCCGCCGGGGAGCTGTTTTTT.

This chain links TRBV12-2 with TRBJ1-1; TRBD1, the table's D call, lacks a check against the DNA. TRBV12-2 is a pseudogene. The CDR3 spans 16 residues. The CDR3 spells CASRLRGGTGQRWAFF. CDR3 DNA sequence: TGTGCAAGTCGCCTACGCGGGGGGACAGGGCAACGTTGGGCTTTCTTT.